These 28 T cell receptor beta chains were all obtained from the same sample, sequenced in a study of naive and memory T cell subsets. Both TRBC1 and TRBC2 were covered by a beta constant-region primer of two equimolar oligonucleotides. TCRdb fed the UMI-ligation and nested PCR reads into MiXCR, producing one record per CDR3 protein. The sample holds around 160,000 distinct CDR3 sequences; over 15% are singletons and the top ten take just over 0.14%. The source material was naive CD4+ T cells from blood. All receptors come from a human donor in good health.

The chain has TRBV7-2 and TRBJ2-7; D possibly uses TRBD1 or TRBD2 (5 bases each). The V gene lost 8 bases and the J gene lost 5 bases, with 16 bases spanning the gap. The CDR3 has 13 residues. Germline V lookup: CDR1 SGHTA, CDR2 FQGNSA. The CDR3 loop is CASDPTRDHEQYF. The CDR3 coding sequence is TGTGCCAGCGACCCAACTAGGGACCACGAGCAGTACTTC.

With respect to this clonotype: Being one base from a much bigger clone, this may be a read error. The V call is TRBV5-1, the J call TRBJ1-1; D unclear. Deletions cut 3 bases from V and 1 base from J, with 4 bases between. The CDR3 runs to 12 residues. CDR1 is SGHRS, CDR2 YFSETQ, per germline. This chain's CDR3 is CASSCENTEAFF. The CDR3 bases are TGCGCCAGCAGCTGTGAGAACACTGAAGCTTTCTTT.

This rearrangement joins TRBV28 to TRBJ2-5; D gene ambiguous. The CDR3 runs to 11 residues. CDR1 is MDHEN and CDR2 is SYDVKM in the germline V gene. V lost 6 bases and J lost 3, with 5 bases in between. The CDR3 is CASRVEETQYF. The CDR3 nucleotides read TGTGCCAGCAGAGTTGAAGAGACCCAGTACTTC.

The rearrangement links TRBV29-1 to TRBJ2-2, with unresolved D. CDR3 length: 14 residues. CDR1 is SQVTM and CDR2 is ANQGSEA in the germline V gene. Trimming removed 7 bases at V and 0 bases at J, with 12 bases between. This chain's CDR3 is CSAVKNTNTGELFF. CDR3 DNA: TGCAGCGCGGTTAAAAATACGAACACCGGGGAGCTGTTTTTT.

This clonotype was seen more than once but under ten times. V and J are TRBV4-2 and TRBJ2-5, with 12 bases fitting TRBD1. J was trimmed by 5 bases and V by 4 bases; bases with no gene match: 11. Germline loops: CDR1 LGHNA, CDR2 YNFKEQ. CDR3 length equals 17 residues. CDR3 sequence: CASSPNPGTGGAETQYF. In DNA, the CDR3 is TGTGCCAGCAGCCCAAATCCCGGGACAGGGGGCGCGGAGACCCAGTACTTC.

This clonotype was counted at least ten times. The chain employs TRBV6-5 and TRBJ1-5; 9 nucleotides agree with TRBD1. The germline gives CDR1 MNHEY, CDR2 SVGAGI. V gave up 6 bases and J gave up 4 bases; unmatched junction bases: 10. The CDR3 sequence is 16 residues long. The CDR3 DNA reads as TGTGCCAGCAGGGAACTTAGGACAGGGGATAATCAGCCCCAGCATTTT. Protein: CASRELRTGDNQPQHF.

The CDR3 here is CATSQDSYEQYF. The CDR3 region has the DNA TGTGCCACCAGCCAGGACAGCTACGAGCAGTACTTC. The chain carries TRBV15 and TRBJ2-7; D possibly corresponds to TRBD1 (6 bases). CDR1 LNHNV and CDR2 YYDKDF come from the germline V gene (reference sequence). CDR3 size: 12 residues. The V and J ends lost 5 bases and 3 bases respectively, with 8 bases between them.

The rearrangement links TRBV29-1 to TRBJ1-4, with 7 bases that match TRBD1. The germline CDR1 and CDR2 sequences are SQVTM and ANQGSEA. J was trimmed by 0 bases and V by 7 bases; bases with no gene match: 8. The CDR3 consists of 15 residues. CDR3 sequence (DNA): TGCAGCGGATCACAGGGGATTGCAACTAATGAAAAACTGTTTTTT. It translates to CSGSQGIATNEKLFF. The complete variable domain, with remaining parts taken from reference TRBV29-1 and TRBJ1-4, reads SAVISQKPSRDICQRGTSLTIQCQVDSQVTMMFWYRQQPGQSLTLIATANQGSEATYESGFVIDKFPISRPNLTFSTLTVSNMSPEDSSIYLCSGSQGIATNEKLFFGSGTQLSVL.

The rearrangement links TRBV2 to TRBJ2-3; TRBD2 matches at 7 bases. Looked up from germline, CDR1 is SNHLY and CDR2 is FYNNEI. Unmatched junction bases numbered 6, after V lost 5 bases and J lost 4 bases. The CDR3 covers 14 residues. In DNA, the CDR3 is TGTGCCAGCAGTCCCGGGGAGGGCGCAGATACGCAGTATTTT. It codes for CASSPGEGADTQYF.

V is TRBV3-1 and J is TRBJ1-5, with 7 nucleotides matching TRBD1. Germline lookup yields CDR1 LGHDT and CDR2 YNNKEL (reference sequence). The CDR3 extends over 12 amino acids. J lost 12 bases, V lost 2 bases, and 4 bases had no gene match. The chain's CDR3 is CASSQLGGVQHF. CDR3 DNA sequence: TGTGCCAGCAGCCAATTAGGGGGCGTCCAGCATTTT.

The V gene is TRBV30, the J gene TRBJ1-5; D not certain. CDR1 and CDR2 from the germline V gene are GTSNPN and SVGIG (reference sequence). V dropped 2 bases and J dropped 5 bases, with 16 bases sitting between them. The CDR3 runs 15 residues. The chain's CDR3 is CAWSPGPYNDQPQHF. CDR3 in DNA: TGTGCCTGGAGTCCCGGGCCCTACAATGATCAGCCCCAGCATTTT.

This clonotype occurred a few times. The rearrangement links TRBV5-4 to TRBJ1-2; unclear D gene. This CDR3 is built from 12 residues. Germline V CDR1 and CDR2: SGHNT, YYREEE (reference sequence). Between the trimmed V and J ends, which lost 6 bases and 2 bases, there was a span of 8 bases. CDR3 nucleotide sequence: TGTGCCAGCAAGCTAAAAAACTATGGCTACACCTTC. Encoded protein: CASKLKNYGYTF.

This clonotype was found many times. The V gene is TRBV20-1, the J gene TRBJ2-3; a possible D gene is TRBD2 (5 bases). V gave up 1 base and J gave up 0 bases, with 8 bases separating them. The germline V gene encodes CDR1 DFQATT and CDR2 SNEGSKA (reference sequence). The CDR3 spans 14 residues. As DNA, the CDR3 is TGCAGTGCTAGAGCTAGCAGGAGCACAGATACGCAGTATTTT. Protein sequence: CSARASRSTDTQYF.

The chain has TRBV24-1 and TRBJ2-5; D possibly corresponds to TRBD2 (6 bases). Trimming removed 5 bases at V and 4 bases at J, with 13 bases between. The CDR3 spans 14 residues. CDR1 is KGHDR, CDR2 SFDVKD, per germline. The CDR3 loop reads CATSGGADRETQYF. The CDR3 nucleotides are TGTGCCACCAGTGGCGGGGCCGACCGAGAGACCCAGTACTTC.

This clonotype came up a few times. V gene TRBV7-2 combines with J gene TRBJ2-7; D unclear. Looked up from germline, CDR1 is SGHTA and CDR2 is FQGNSA. The CDR3 has 13 amino acids. V lost 5 bases, J lost 4 bases, and 12 bases lay in between. The CDR3 is CASSISQNYEQYF. The CDR3 DNA is TGTGCCAGCAGCATCTCCCAAAATTACGAGCAGTACTTC.

The CDR3 spells CASSPETGDEKLFF. CDR3 DNA: TGTGCCAGCTCACCGGAGACAGGGGATGAAAAACTGTTTTTT. This chain connects TRBV18 to TRBJ1-4, with 8 bases matching TRBD1. CDR3 length equals 14 residues. The germline V gene encodes CDR1 KGHSH and CDR2 LQKENI. V was clipped by 3 bases and J by 6 bases; unmatched bases: 3.

In its sample, this clonotype was seen many times. The chain links TRBV20-1 to TRBJ2-7; the D gene is possibly TRBD1 (6 bases). The germline V gene has CDR1 DFQATT and CDR2 SNEGSKA (reference sequence). This CDR3 spans 16 amino acids. Trimming removed 6 bases at V and 0 bases at J, with 21 bases between. The DNA for the CDR3 is TGCAGTGCCCGAAGTGACTGGACAGCCGACTCCTACGAGCAGTACTTC. Translating it yields CSARSDWTADSYEQYF.

The chain recombines TRBV3-1 with TRBJ2-7, with 11 bases that match TRBD1. Per the germline V gene, CDR1 is LGHDT and CDR2 is YNNKEL (reference sequence). Trimming removed 3 bases from V and 4 bases from J; junction bases left unmatched: 2. The CDR3 is 14 amino acids. In DNA, the CDR3 is TGTGCCAGCAGCCAGGGGACAGGGGGTTACGAGCAGTACTTC. Residues: CASSQGTGGYEQYF.

The chain uses TRBV2 and TRBJ2-2; D might be TRBD1 or TRBD2, each matching 5 bases. V was pared by 3 bases and J by 2 bases, with 7 bases between. The CDR3 runs 14 residues. Germline V gene data show CDR1 as SNHLY and CDR2 as FYNNEI. The CDR3 sequence: CASSERGNTGELFF. The CDR3 bases are TGTGCCAGCAGTGAGAGGGGAAACACCGGGGAGCTGTTTTTT. The complete variable domain, with remaining parts taken from reference TRBV2 and TRBJ2-2, reads EPEVTQTPSHQVTQMGQEVILRCVPISNHLYFYWYRQILGQKVEFLVSFYNNEISEKSEIFDDQFSVERPDGSNFTLKIRSTKLEDSAMYFCASSERGNTGELFFGEGSRLTVL.

This clonotype was observed a few times. The chain links TRBV9 to TRBJ1-6; D uncertain. V shed 4 bases and J shed 5 bases, with 16 bases lying between them. Per the germline V gene, CDR1 is SGDLS and CDR2 is YYNGEE. The CDR3 has 16 amino acids. The CDR3 region is CASSTLSTGDNSPLHF. CDR3 in DNA: TGTGCCAGCAGCACCCTAAGCACCGGTGATAATTCACCCCTCCACTTT.

The V and J genes are TRBV5-1 and TRBJ2-2; possibly TRBD1 for D (6 bases). Trimming removed 0 bases from V and 6 bases from J, with 12 bases in between. Germline CDR1 and CDR2: SGHRS and YFSETQ. CDR3 length: 15 residues. CDR3 sequence reads: CASSLGWDKPGELFF. Here the CDR3 DNA reads TGCGCCAGCAGCTTGGGATGGGACAAACCCGGGGAGCTGTTTTTT.

This clonotype has only a few counts. The rearrangement links TRBV7-9 to TRBJ2-7, with 10 bases identical to TRBD1. Trimming took 4 bases from V and 4 from J; bases not matched to a gene: 7. The germline gives CDR1 SEHNR, CDR2 FQNEAQ (reference sequence). The CDR3 is 15 residues long. CDR3 bases: TGTGCCAGCAGCTGGGCTCTGGGACAGGGGTACGAGCAGTACTTC. This sequence encodes CASSWALGQGYEQYF.

The rearrangement uses TRBV5-1 and TRBJ2-5; 12 nucleotides line up with TRBD2. Germline CDR1 and CDR2: SGHRS and YFSETQ. The CDR3 loop spans 15 amino acids. With 2 bases clipped from V and 5 bases from J, the junction kept 4 bases outside the gene matches. The CDR3 nucleotides read TGCGCCAGCAGCTTCGCTAGCGGGAGGGGCGAGACCCAGTACTTC. This translates into CASSFASGRGETQYF.

At least ten counts were recorded for this clonotype. The gene calls are TRBV6-6 and TRBJ2-7, with D possibly called TRBD1 or TRBD2 (5 bases each). From germline, CDR1 is MNHNY and CDR2 SVGAGI (reference sequence). The CDR3 runs to 14 residues. The V end lost 6 bases, the J end lost 1 base, and 13 bases lay between the germline ends. The CDR3 loop is CASRHRDGSYEQYF. CDR3 nucleotide sequence: TGTGCCAGCAGGCACCGGGACGGATCCTACGAGCAGTACTTC.

V gene TRBV6-5 combines with J gene TRBJ2-5; D gene unclear. V was pared by 6 bases and J by 5 bases, with 22 bases between. The CDR3 is 16 amino acids. Germline CDR1 reads MNHEY; CDR2 reads SVGAGI. As DNA, the CDR3 is TGTGCCAGCAGCAGCGTCGGACGGAGACTTCGGGAGACCCAGTACTTC. It encodes CASSSVGRRLRETQYF.

This clonotype was observed a handful of times. This sequence joins TRBV3-1 and TRBJ2-7; unclear D gene. Germline lookup yields CDR1 LGHDT and CDR2 YNNKEL (reference sequence). The length of the CDR3 is 14 residues. V was trimmed by 1 base and J by 1 base, leaving 8 bases between them. CDR3 sequence reads: CASSQGARSYEQYF. For the CDR3, the DNA is TGTGCCAGCAGCCAAGGTGCTCGGTCCTACGAGCAGTACTTC.

The V gene is TRBV2, the J gene TRBJ2-7; 8 bases are shared with TRBD2. Germline-derived CDR1 and CDR2 are SNHLY and FYNNEI. V was pared by 8 bases and J by 3 bases, with 6 bases of the junction left unmatched. This CDR3 is 13 amino acids long. As DNA, the CDR3 is TGTGCCAGCCAGCCAAGCGGGAGCTACGAGCAGTACTTC. Protein: CASQPSGSYEQYF.

A few counts support this clonotype. This rearrangement joins TRBV29-1 to TRBJ1-1, with D possibly matching TRBD1 (5 bases). V lost 5 bases and J 0 bases, leaving 7 bases between the germline ends. There are 12 residues in the CDR3. Germline CDR1 reads SQVTM; CDR2 reads ANQGSEA. CDR3 DNA sequence: TGCAGCGTTCAGGGAATGAACACTGAAGCTTTCTTT. Protein product: CSVQGMNTEAFF.